This T cell receptor beta chain emerged from a study of T-cell memory formation after mild COVID-19. Study information: Largely donor-specific sequence clusters came from a couple of donors.

In the case of this clonotype: Its antigen is not identified.

General study findings and limits: Contracting CD8+ clones were enriched in EMRA, CD4+ mainly in CM and EM. Memory cells collected pre-infection included some clones that later responded, suggesting cross-reactive memory joined.

CDR3 size: 13 residues. With 4 bases removed from V and 4 bases from J, the gap between germline ends came to 10 bases. In germline, CDR1 is LGHDT, CDR2 YNNKEL (reference sequence). TCRdb redid the calling of the 5' RACE reads with MiXCR, one entry per CDR3 protein. Among approximately 240,000 distinct CDR3 sequences listed, 16% were seen once. Material for sequencing was PBMCs or a T cell subset sorted from them (not recorded which). The chain carries TRBV3-1 and TRBJ1-2; perhaps TRBD1 as D (6 bases). The receptor was derived from a man younger than 35 who had mild COVID-19 (a few samples of this study predate the infection). Cell type and time point are not known. DNA of the CDR3: TGTGCCAGCAGCCGGGCAGGGGCCTATGGCTACACCTTC. Amino acids: CASSRAGAYGYTF.